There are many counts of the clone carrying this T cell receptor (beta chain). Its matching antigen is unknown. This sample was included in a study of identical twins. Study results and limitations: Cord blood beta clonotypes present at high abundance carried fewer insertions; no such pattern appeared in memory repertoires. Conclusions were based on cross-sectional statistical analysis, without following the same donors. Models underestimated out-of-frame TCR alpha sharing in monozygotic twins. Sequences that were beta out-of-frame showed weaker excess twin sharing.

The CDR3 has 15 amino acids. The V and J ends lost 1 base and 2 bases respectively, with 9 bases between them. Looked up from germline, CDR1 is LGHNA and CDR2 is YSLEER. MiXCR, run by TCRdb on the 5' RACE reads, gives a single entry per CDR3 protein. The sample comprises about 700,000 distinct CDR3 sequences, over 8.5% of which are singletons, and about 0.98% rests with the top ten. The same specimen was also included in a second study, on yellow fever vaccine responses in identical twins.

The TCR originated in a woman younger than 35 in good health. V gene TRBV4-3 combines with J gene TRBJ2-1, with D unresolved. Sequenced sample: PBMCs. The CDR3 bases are TGCGCCAGCAGCCAAGGTTCAGCCACCTACAATGAGCAGTTCTTC. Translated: CASSQGSATYNEQFF.